The T cell receptor beta chain described here comes from a study of blood T cell repertoires in COVID-19. Study-wide background: COVID-19 samples, acute and convalescent, were from the United States, Italy and Spain.

Authors' processing steps: How many nucleated cells were present was estimated from reference gene primer amplification. Data came from immunoSEQ multiplex PCR; TCRdb stores just in-frame clones and leaves some out. V and J calls and clone size are as listed in that table; D and trimming were resolved from the DNA. The sample holds tens of thousands of clones, 75% to 90% seen once. Germline V lookup: CDR1 SGHAT, CDR2 FQNNGV. The length of the CDR3 is 13 residues. V lost 5 bases to trimming and J lost 3 bases, with 10 bases between them. Sequenced material: peripheral blood. The chain is built from TRBV11-2 and TRBJ1-1; no reliable D call. The clonotype originates from an older woman with active COVID-19. CDR3 bases: TGTGCCAGCAGCAAGAACGGGTACACTGAAGCTTTCTTT. This gives the protein CASSKNGYTEAFF.